The 27 T cell receptor beta chains presented below share a single source sample, sequenced in a study of cytomegalovirus exposure and HLA in healthy donors (dated by TCRdb to about 2017). The receptor library was made with the immunoSEQ multiplex PCR assay. For the multiplex PCR, a mixture combining 60 forward primers for TCR Vbeta segments and 13 reverse primers for TCR Jbeta segments was used. As stored in TCRdb, this immuneACCESS dataset retains in-frame rearrangements with V and J assigned. A fraction of the clones does not appear; measured against another copy, unresolved V genes explain less than half of the discrepancy, and the remainder lacks a known reason. This sample is represented by about 150,000 clones; about 86% of them were singletons. The ten largest clones take up about 2% of the sample. Sequencing was performed on PBMCs. These receptor sequences come from a woman under 30 in good health and CMV-seronegative.

J is TRBJ2-7 and V is TRBV2, with TRBD2 matching 8 bases. From germline, CDR1 is SNHLY and CDR2 FYNNEI. The V segment lost 1 base and the J segment 2 bases; nucleotides outside the gene matches: 10. The CDR3 is 17 residues long. The DNA for the CDR3 is TGTGCCAGCAGTGAAGTAGTCCAGCGGGGGACACCCTACGAGCAGTACTTC. This gives the protein CASSEVVQRGTPYEQYF.

This clone has a single count. The rearrangement uses TRBV9 and TRBJ2-6; 7 positions match TRBD2. The trim removed 0 bases at V and 3 bases at J, leaving 3 bases unmatched. The CDR3 sequence is 16 residues long. CDR1 is SGDLS and CDR2 is YYNGEE in the germline V gene. CDR3 bases: TGTGCCAGCAGCGTAGTGGGAGGGAGTGGGGCCAACGTCCTGACTTTC. It is translated as CASSVVGGSGANVLTF.

The V call is TRBV18, the J call TRBJ1-1; maybe TRBD1 (6 bases). This CDR3 has 15 amino acids. Trimming took 0 bases from V and 0 from J, leaving 8 bases between them. The germline V gene encodes CDR1 KGHSH and CDR2 LQKENI. The CDR3 DNA sequence: TGTGCCAGCTCACCACCGAGGACAGTGAACACTGAAGCTTTCTTT. Protein: CASSPPRTVNTEAFF.

This clone was observed a few times. This chain links TRBV6-5 with TRBJ1-1, with D possibly being TRBD1 (5 bases). The CDR3 is 13 residues long. Germline V CDR1 and CDR2: MNHEY, SVGAGI. The V gene lost 0 bases and the J gene lost 7 bases, with 9 bases spanning the gap. CDR3 region: CASSYSVGLEAFF. DNA of the CDR3: TGTGCCAGCAGTTACTCCGTGGGGCTTGAAGCTTTCTTT.

The chain joins TRBV2 to TRBJ2-1, with 7 bases fitting TRBD1. CDR3 length: 14 residues. Germline trimming cut 4 bases from V and 7 bases from J; bases unmatched to any gene: 7. CDR1 and CDR2 (germline): SNHLY, FYNNEI. DNA for the CDR3: TGTGCCAGCAGTGGGCTGTCAGGGGGAAATGAGCAGTTCTTC. This encodes CASSGLSGGNEQFF.

The V call is TRBV5-1, the J call TRBJ2-3; 9 bases map to TRBD1. Trimming took 4 bases from V and 4 from J; bases not matched to a gene: 4. CDR3 length equals 14 residues. Germline V CDR1 and CDR2: SGHRS, YFSETQ. The CDR3, as DNA: TGCGCCAGCAGCCGGAGACAGGGGGCAGATACGCAGTATTTT. Translation: CASSRRQGADTQYF.

The J gene is TRBJ2-7, the V gene TRBV11-2; D is uncertain. The CDR3 has 13 residues. Germline-derived CDR1 and CDR2 are SGHAT and FQNNGV. Between the trimmed V and J ends, which lost 0 bases and 7 bases, there was a span of 10 bases. The chain's CDR3 is CASSLDINREQYF. In DNA form, the CDR3 reads TGTGCCAGCAGCTTAGATATTAACCGGGAGCAGTACTTC.

V usage is TRBV4-1 and J usage is TRBJ1-4, with D tentatively TRBD1 (6 bases). CDR3 length: 14 residues. Trimming removed 1 base from V and 6 bases from J, with 9 bases in between. Germline V gene sequence: CDR1 MGHRA, CDR2 YSYEKL. CDR3 in amino acids: CASSQGKGDEKLFF. Here the CDR3 DNA reads TGCGCCAGCAGCCAAGGCAAGGGGGATGAAAAACTGTTTTTT.

This clone came up a few times. The chain uses TRBV6-5 and TRBJ1-1, with D maybe TRBD1 (5 bases). The CDR3 consists of 13 residues. Germline CDR1 is MNHEY and CDR2 is SVGAGI. V shed 8 bases and J shed 0 bases, with 10 bases lying between them. Written as DNA, the CDR3 is TGTGCCAGCGGGGAGGGGATGAACACTGAAGCTTTCTTT. Protein product: CASGEGMNTEAFF.

The sample holds one count of this clone. This chain connects TRBV4-1 to TRBJ1-2; D gene unclear. V lost 1 base and J 5 bases, leaving 14 bases between the germline ends. CDR3 length equals 15 residues. The germline V gene has CDR1 MGHRA and CDR2 YSYEKL. The CDR3 here is CASSQVGRSAYGYTF. The CDR3 DNA reads as TGCGCCAGCAGCCAAGTCGGCAGGTCCGCTTATGGCTACACCTTC.

As regards this clone: At one of its ends the junction is not consistent with the germline gene, which may arise from a read error. The gene calls are TRBV7-9 and TRBJ1-1; D gene ambiguous. There are 15 residues in the CDR3. Germline V gene data show CDR1 as SEHNR and CDR2 as FQNEAQ (reference sequence). CDR3 DNA sequence: TGTTCCAGCAGCGATACCGCCGCGGGGTGGGCTGAAGCTTTCTTT. This gives the protein CSSSDTAAGWAEAFF.

The chain links TRBV6-4 to TRBJ2-5; D is possibly TRBD2 (6 bases). V was shortened by 6 bases and J by 2 bases, with 10 bases between the two germline ends. This CDR3 contains 13 residues. In germline, CDR1 is MRHNA, CDR2 SNTAGT. The chain's CDR3 is CASSPREQETQYF. CDR3 sequence (DNA): TGTGCCAGCAGCCCCCGGGAGCAAGAGACCCAGTACTTC.

The rearrangement uses TRBV6-6 and TRBJ2-7, with 8 bases matching TRBD1. Germline-derived CDR1 and CDR2 are MNHNY and SVGAGI (reference sequence). V dropped 6 bases and J dropped 0; count of bases not matched to a gene: 4. The CDR3 extends over 14 amino acids. The CDR3 here is CASRGQGSSYEQYF. CDR3 bases: TGTGCCAGCAGAGGACAGGGCAGCTCCTACGAGCAGTACTTC.

The chain uses TRBV6-5 and TRBJ2-3; D possibly corresponds to TRBD2 (6 bases). The CDR3 is 14 residues long. The germline gives CDR1 MNHEY, CDR2 SVGAGI. The ends were cut back, 0 bases at V and 5 bases at J, with 9 bases in the middle. DNA for the CDR3: TGTGCCAGCAGTTACTCGGAGGGCGGAGATACGCAGTATTTT. Translation gives CASSYSEGGDTQYF.

This clone was seen only a few times. This chain connects TRBV6-1 to TRBJ1-1; possible D gene TRBD1, 5 bases. Trimming took off 8 bases at V and 3 bases at J, with 13 bases between the two ends. Germline CDR1 and CDR2: MNHNS and SASEGT. The CDR3 has 13 amino acids. The DNA of the CDR3 is TGTGCCAGCGAGATCAGGGAGGACACTGAAGCTTTCTTT. This gives the protein CASEIREDTEAFF.

This chain uses TRBV7-9 with TRBJ2-7; maybe TRBD2 (6 bases). The CDR3 runs 13 residues. The germline V gene encodes CDR1 SEHNR and CDR2 FQNEAQ (reference sequence). V lost 4 bases to trimming and J lost 9 bases, with 16 bases between them. The DNA of the CDR3 is TGTGCCAGCAGCTCAGGATTACACGGGGGGCAGTACTTC. Protein sequence: CASSSGLHGGQYF. The full variable domain, rest sourced from reference TRBV7-9 and TRBJ2-7, is DTGVSQNPRHKITKRGQNVTFRCDPISEHNRLYWYRQTLGQGPEFLTYFQNEAQLEKSRLLSDRFSAERPKGSFSTLEIQRTEQGDSAMYLCASSSGLHGGQYFGPGTRLTVT.

This sequence joins TRBV5-4 and TRBJ1-1; D gene unclear. The CDR3 has 15 amino acids. V was cut by 0 bases and J by 0 bases, with 9 bases left in between. CDR1 and CDR2 (germline): SGHNT, YYREEE (reference sequence). CDR3 residues: CASSLASTLNTEAFF. CDR3 DNA: TGTGCCAGCAGCTTGGCCAGTACGCTGAACACTGAAGCTTTCTTT.

V and J are TRBV4-1 and TRBJ2-1; the D gene is possibly TRBD2 (5 bases). Trimming stripped 3 bases from V and 8 bases from J, with 14 bases between. Germline CDR1 reads MGHRA; CDR2 reads YSYEKL. The CDR3 is 14 amino acids. The CDR3 here is CASSQGITRHEQFF. For the CDR3, the DNA is TGCGCCAGCAGCCAGGGAATAACTAGGCATGAGCAGTTCTTC.

As concerns this clone: Other nucleotide sequences from this sample produce the same CDR3. The chain recombines TRBV27 with TRBJ2-2; D uncertain. Germline V gene data show CDR1 as MNHEY and CDR2 as SMNVEV (reference sequence). The CDR3 totals 13 residues. V was shortened by 3 bases and J by 4 bases, with 6 bases between the two germline ends. The CDR3 DNA reads TGTGCCAGCAGTTTCGGCGGCACCGGGGAGCTGTTTTTT. It translates to CASSFGGTGELFF.

The chain is built from TRBV5-1 and TRBJ1-1; the match to TRBD1 covers 7 bases. Looked up from germline, CDR1 is SGHRS and CDR2 is YFSETQ. V dropped 2 bases and J dropped 3; count of bases not matched to a gene: 13. CDR3 size: 17 residues. Here the CDR3 reads CASSLRQGWSRYTEAFF. DNA of the CDR3: TGCGCCAGCAGCTTACGACAGGGATGGAGTCGGTACACTGAAGCTTTCTTT.

This clone has just a few counts. The gene calls are TRBV5-6 and TRBJ1-1; possible D gene TRBD1, 5 bases. Trimming stripped 4 bases from V and 1 base from J, with 8 bases between. Looked up from germline, CDR1 is SGHDT and CDR2 is YYEEEE. The CDR3 length is 13 residues. The chain's CDR3 is CASSPTENTEAFF. As DNA, the CDR3 is TGTGCCAGCAGCCCGACAGAGAACACTGAAGCTTTCTTT.

The chain carries TRBV2 and TRBJ2-1; TRBD2 matches at 12 bases. The CDR3 has 14 amino acids. V was pared by 4 bases and J by 9 bases, with 4 bases of the junction left unmatched. The V gene's germline CDR1 is SNHLY and CDR2 FYNNEI. The CDR3 sequence: CASSGTSGITEQFF. The CDR3 DNA is TGTGCCAGCAGTGGGACTAGCGGGATCACTGAGCAGTTCTTC.

The chain couples TRBV10-3 to TRBJ1-1; no clear D. This CDR3 region has 16 residues. CDR1 is ENHRY and CDR2 is SYGVKD in the germline V gene. V shed 3 bases and J shed 4 bases, with 18 bases lying between them. The DNA of the CDR3 is TGTGCCATCAGTGAACCCCCCGGGATTGGCGGCACTGAAGCTTTCTTT. The encoded protein is CAISEPPGIGGTEAFF.

The table lists this clone with a few counts. V and J are TRBV4-1 and TRBJ2-2; possible D gene TRBD1, 6 bases. The germline V and J ends were trimmed by 7 bases and 2 bases, with 17 bases remaining between them. Germline lookup yields CDR1 MGHRA and CDR2 YSYEKL. This CDR3 is built from 16 residues. The CDR3 bases are TGCGCCAGCACTGCATTAGGACAGTATAACACCGGGGAGCTGTTTTTT. This codes for CASTALGQYNTGELFF.

The chain's CDR3 is CASRGGSLNSEQYF. CDR3 bases: TGTGCCAGCAGGGGGGGAAGTCTCAACTCCGAGCAGTACTTC. This chain joins TRBV6-5 and TRBJ2-7; tentatively, D is TRBD2 (6 bases). The CDR3 extends over 14 amino acids. From germline, CDR1 is MNHEY and CDR2 SVGAGI. Trimming took 6 bases from V and 6 from J, leaving 18 bases between them.

The rearrangement links TRBV4-2 to TRBJ1-1; no firm D call. The germline CDR1 and CDR2 sequences are LGHNA and YNFKEQ. V was pared by 4 bases and J by 1 base, with 10 bases between. The CDR3 spans 14 residues. CDR3 nucleotides: TGTGCCAGCAGCCCCCGGGTCCAGAACACTGAAGCTTTCTTT. The encoded protein is CASSPRVQNTEAFF.

This CDR3 is CASSFGTGGTGELFF. The CDR3 nucleotides read TGTGCCAGCAGCTTCGGGACAGGGGGGACCGGGGAGCTGTTTTTT. V is TRBV7-3 and J is TRBJ2-2; 11 nucleotides match TRBD1. The CDR3 runs to 15 residues. Looked up from germline, CDR1 is SGHTA and CDR2 is FQGTGA. With 3 bases clipped from V and 5 bases from J, the junction kept 2 bases outside the gene matches.